A selection of T cell receptor beta chains follows, all from one sample in a study of cytomegalovirus exposure and HLA in healthy donors. Some clones are missing from TCRdb's copy, which holds only in-frame ones; the method was immunoSEQ multiplex PCR. The sample lists approximately 120,000 clones; roughly 80% were seen once. The sample taken for sequencing was PBMCs. These receptors were taken from a man aged 18 to 30 in good health and CMV-seropositive. The CDR3 runs from the conserved cysteine through the conserved F or W. The D gene is left open where the match is weak. Not every row has a clone size; where given, it reads once, few, many or a size class.

clone_size: once; v_call: TRBV7-2; d_call: TRBD1; j_call: TRBJ2-7; cdr3_aa: CASSADRGSYEQYF; cdr3_nt: TGTGCCAGCAGCGCCGACAGGGGATCCTACGAGCAGTACTTC
clone_size: -; v_call: TRBV7-9; d_call: TRBD2; j_call: TRBJ2-2; cdr3_aa: CASSSPLTSGSHPTGELFF; cdr3_nt: TGTGCCAGCAGCTCCCCCTTAACTAGCGGGAGCCACCCCACCGGGGAGCTGTTTTTT
clone_size: -; v_call: TRBV7-2; d_call: TRBD1; j_call: TRBJ1-3; cdr3_aa: CASSPHTGAIISGNTIYF; cdr3_nt: TGTGCCAGCAGCCCACATACAGGGGCTATAATCTCTGGAAACACCATATATTTT
clone_size: -; v_call: TRBV9; d_call: -; j_call: TRBJ1-2; cdr3_aa: CASSVDPVGGYTF; cdr3_nt: TGTGCCAGCAGCGTAGATCCAGTTGGTGGCTACACCTTC
clone_size: -; v_call: TRBV19; d_call: -; j_call: TRBJ1-1; cdr3_aa: CASSITPNTEAFF; cdr3_nt: TGTGCCAGTAGTATAACACCTAACACTGAAGCTTTCTTT
clone_size: -; v_call: TRBV7-2; d_call: TRBD2; j_call: TRBJ2-7; cdr3_aa: CASSLVAGGFNYEQYF; cdr3_nt: TGTGCCAGCAGCTTAGTCGCGGGAGGGTTTAACTACGAGCAGTACTTC
clone_size: -; v_call: TRBV25-1; d_call: -; j_call: TRBJ1-2; cdr3_aa: CASSEFAQGNNYYGYTF; cdr3_nt: TGTGCCAGCAGTGAATTTGCACAGGGAAATAACTACTATGGCTACACCTTC
clone_size: -; v_call: TRBV14; d_call: -; j_call: TRBJ2-6; cdr3_aa: CASSQELLLSGANVLTF; cdr3_nt: TGTGCCAGCAGCCAAGAACTCCTTCTCTCTGGGGCCAACGTCCTGACTTTC
clone_size: -; v_call: TRBV7-9; d_call: TRBD2; j_call: TRBJ2-2; cdr3_aa: CASSSTSGRSTGELFF; cdr3_nt: TGTGCCAGCAGCTCTACTAGCGGGAGGAGCACCGGGGAGCTGTTTTTT
clone_size: -; v_call: TRBV19; d_call: -; j_call: TRBJ1-5; cdr3_aa: CASSPRTDSNQPQHF; cdr3_nt: TGTGCCAGTAGTCCAAGGACAGATAGCAATCAGCCCCAGCATTTT
clone_size: -; v_call: TRBV5-1; d_call: TRBD1; j_call: TRBJ2-7; cdr3_aa: CASSYRDRTYEQYF; cdr3_nt: TGCGCCAGCAGCTACCGGGACAGGACCTACGAGCAGTACTTC
clone_size: once; v_call: TRBV18; d_call: -; j_call: TRBJ2-7; cdr3_aa: CASSPPSLYEQYF; cdr3_nt: TGTGCCAGCTCACCACCCTCGTTGTACGAGCAGTACTTC
clone_size: -; v_call: TRBV18; d_call: TRBD2; j_call: TRBJ2-3; cdr3_aa: CASSPLGGTHPTDTQYF; cdr3_nt: TGTGCCAGCTCACCATTGGGAGGGACCCACCCCACAGATACGCAGTATTTT
clone_size: -; v_call: TRBV19; d_call: TRBD1; j_call: TRBJ2-2; cdr3_aa: CASSIRTGSNTGELFF; cdr3_nt: TGTGCCAGTAGTATTCGGACAGGGTCGAACACCGGGGAGCTGTTTTTT
clone_size: -; v_call: TRBV5-1; d_call: TRBD2; j_call: TRBJ2-7; cdr3_aa: CASSSIQFGTRSAYEQYF; cdr3_nt: TGCGCCAGCAGCTCTATACAATTTGGGACTAGATCTGCCTACGAGCAGTACTTC
clone_size: -; v_call: TRBV27; d_call: -; j_call: TRBJ2-7; cdr3_aa: CASSPSVSYEQYF; cdr3_nt: TGTGCCAGCAGTCCCAGCGTTTCCTACGAGCAGTACTTC
clone_size: -; v_call: TRBV6-6; d_call: TRBD2; j_call: TRBJ2-7; cdr3_aa: CASENGASGSLDEQYF; cdr3_nt: TGTGCCAGCGAAAACGGGGCTAGCGGGAGTCTCGACGAGCAGTACTTC
clone_size: -; v_call: TRBV7-9; d_call: -; j_call: TRBJ1-1; cdr3_aa: CASSPFSNTEAFF; cdr3_nt: TGTGCCAGCAGCCCGTTCTCGAACACTGAAGCTTTCTTT
clone_size: -; v_call: TRBV4-1; d_call: -; j_call: TRBJ1-6; cdr3_aa: CASSQERGNSPLHF; cdr3_nt: TGCGCCAGCAGCCAAGAGCGGGGGAATTCACCCCTCCACTTT
clone_size: -; v_call: TRBV30; d_call: -; j_call: TRBJ1-2; cdr3_aa: CAWSVYTGGYTF; cdr3_nt: TGTGCCTGGAGTGTATATACAGGGGGCTACACCTTC
clone_size: -; v_call: TRBV6-4; d_call: -; j_call: TRBJ1-1; cdr3_aa: CASSDSAEYTEAFF; cdr3_nt: TGTGCCAGCAGTGACTCGGCCGAATACACTGAAGCTTTCTTT
clone_size: -; v_call: TRBV7-8; d_call: TRBD1; j_call: TRBJ1-3; cdr3_aa: CASSPGTASGNTIYF; cdr3_nt: TGTGCCAGCAGCCCTGGGACAGCCTCTGGAAACACCATATATTTT
clone_size: -; v_call: TRBV7-8; d_call: TRBD2; j_call: TRBJ2-1; cdr3_aa: CASSLSSGSYNEQFF; cdr3_nt: TGTGCCAGCAGCTTATCTAGCGGGAGCTACAATGAGCAGTTCTTC
clone_size: -; v_call: TRBV21-1; d_call: -; j_call: TRBJ2-7; cdr3_aa: CASSGDRGDYEQYF; cdr3_nt: TGTGCCAGCAGCGGGGACAGGGGCGATTACGAGCAGTACTTC
clone_size: once; v_call: TRBV9; d_call: TRBD1; j_call: TRBJ1-1; cdr3_aa: CASSTDRSTEAFF; cdr3_nt: TGTGCCAGCAGCACGGACAGGAGCACTGAAGCTTTCTTT
clone_size: -; v_call: TRBV6-1; d_call: TRBD1; j_call: TRBJ2-5; cdr3_aa: CASSEGTGVGETQYF; cdr3_nt: TGTGCCAGCAGTGAGGGGACAGGGGTAGGAGAGACCCAGTACTTC
clone_size: once; v_call: TRBV7-9; d_call: -; j_call: TRBJ1-1; cdr3_aa: CASRGVLQGLMNTEAFF; cdr3_nt: TGTGCCAGCAGGGGGGTTCTACAGGGCCTCATGAACACTGAAGCTTTCTTT
clone_size: -; v_call: TRBV5-5; d_call: TRBD1; j_call: TRBJ2-7; cdr3_aa: CASSVSGTGGLDEQYF; cdr3_nt: TGTGCCAGCAGCGTATCCGGGACAGGGGGCCTCGACGAGCAGTACTTC
clone_size: -; v_call: TRBV2; d_call: -; j_call: TRBJ2-7; cdr3_aa: CASSGAGVFYEQYF; cdr3_nt: TGTGCCAGCAGTGGAGCAGGGGTCTTCTACGAGCAGTACTTC
clone_size: -; v_call: TRBV9; d_call: -; j_call: TRBJ1-5; cdr3_aa: CASSVNWPQGIREKHNQPQHF; cdr3_nt: TGTGCCAGCAGCGTAAACTGGCCGCAGGGAATTAGAGAGAAGCATAATCAGCCCCAGCATTTT
clone_size: -; v_call: TRBV5-1; d_call: TRBD1; j_call: TRBJ2-1; cdr3_aa: CASSLAPGGEDEQFF; cdr3_nt: TGCGCCAGCAGCTTGGCCCCAGGGGGCGAAGATGAGCAGTTCTTC
clone_size: -; v_call: TRBV7-2; d_call: -; j_call: TRBJ1-1; cdr3_aa: CASSLSSGFSSEAFF; cdr3_nt: TGTGCCAGCAGCTTGTCATCAGGGTTTTCGAGTGAAGCTTTCTTT
clone_size: -; v_call: TRBV10-3; d_call: TRBD1; j_call: TRBJ1-3; cdr3_aa: CAITPRKGQGMDTIYF; cdr3_nt: TGTGCCATCACCCCCAGGAAGGGACAGGGGATGGACACCATATATTTT
clone_size: -; v_call: TRBV5-6; d_call: -; j_call: TRBJ2-6; cdr3_aa: CASSLVRVDSSGANVLTF; cdr3_nt: TGTGCCAGCAGCTTGGTACGCGTCGACAGCTCTGGGGCCAACGTCCTGACTTTC
clone_size: -; v_call: TRBV19; d_call: -; j_call: TRBJ1-1; cdr3_aa: CATQIGGSNTEAFF; cdr3_nt: TGTGCCACCCAAATTGGAGGGTCGAACACTGAAGCTTTCTTT
clone_size: -; v_call: TRBV5-1; d_call: TRBD1; j_call: TRBJ1-2; cdr3_aa: CASSLGGTGDGYTF; cdr3_nt: TGCGCCAGCAGCTTGGGCGGGACAGGGGATGGCTACACCTTC
clone_size: -; v_call: TRBV27; d_call: -; j_call: TRBJ1-6; cdr3_aa: CASRVGGSSYNSPLHF; cdr3_nt: TGTGCCAGCAGGGTGGGGGGGAGCTCCTATAATTCACCCCTCCACTTT
clone_size: -; v_call: TRBV29-1; d_call: TRBD1; j_call: TRBJ1-2; cdr3_aa: CSVAQARLQGGFPYGYTF; cdr3_nt: TGCAGCGTTGCTCAAGCTCGATTACAGGGGGGCTTCCCTTATGGCTACACCTTC
clone_size: -; v_call: TRBV7-9; d_call: TRBD1; j_call: TRBJ1-2; cdr3_aa: CASRESRQGLGYTF; cdr3_nt: TGTGCCAGCAGGGAGTCCAGACAGGGGCTTGGCTACACCTTC
clone_size: -; v_call: TRBV5-3; d_call: TRBD2; j_call: TRBJ2-5; cdr3_aa: CARNLGPPEREREETQYF; cdr3_nt: TGTGCCAGAAACTTGGGCCCCCCAGAGCGGGAGCGTGAAGAGACCCAGTACTTC
clone_size: -; v_call: TRBV19; d_call: -; j_call: TRBJ1-2; cdr3_aa: CASSPTRVTYGYTF; cdr3_nt: TGTGCCAGTAGCCCCACCCGGGTCACATATGGCTACACCTTC
clone_size: -; v_call: TRBV18; d_call: -; j_call: TRBJ2-5; cdr3_aa: CASSPGSGREETQYF; cdr3_nt: TGTGCCAGCTCACCAGGTAGTGGCAGGGAAGAGACCCAGTACTTC
clone_size: -; v_call: TRBV19; d_call: -; j_call: TRBJ2-5; cdr3_aa: CASRGRGKETQYF; cdr3_nt: TGTGCCAGTAGGGGTCGGGGGAAAGAGACCCAGTACTTC
clone_size: -; v_call: TRBV6-5; d_call: -; j_call: TRBJ1-2; cdr3_aa: CASGNGRGVYGYTF; cdr3_nt: TGTGCCAGCGGCAACGGCAGGGGCGTCTATGGCTACACCTTC
clone_size: once; v_call: TRBV19; d_call: -; j_call: TRBJ1-1; cdr3_aa: CASSIDRGWAEAFF; cdr3_nt: TGTGCCAGTAGTATAGATCGGGGGTGGGCTGAAGCTTTCTTT